Below, 15 T cell receptor beta chains from the same sample are listed, as sequenced in a study of cytomegalovirus exposure and HLA in healthy donors. Profiling relied on immunoSEQ multiplex PCR, and the TCRdb table lists in-frame clones only, not all of them. The table records 200,000 to 250,000 clones, approximately 80% of them present only once. Sequencing was carried out using PBMCs. The source of these receptors is a woman aged 25-40 years in good health and CMV-seropositive.

The V gene is TRBV5-6, the J gene TRBJ2-7, with 12 positions matching TRBD2. V shed 2 bases, J shed 0 bases, and the junction held 6 bases outside the gene matches. The CDR3 covers 17 residues. Germline V CDR1 and CDR2: SGHDT, YYEEEE. The CDR3 nucleotides are TGTGCCAGCAGCTTCGGACTAGCGGGATTCCTCTCCTACGAGCAGTACTTC. Translated, it gives CASSFGLAGFLSYEQYF.

The V gene is TRBV5-1, the J gene TRBJ1-1; possible D gene TRBD1, 6 bases. Germline V lookup: CDR1 SGHRS, CDR2 YFSETQ. The CDR3 spans 15 residues. Trimming pared 1 base from V and 6 bases from J, leaving 16 bases between. The CDR3 loop is CASSLIQGQFAEAFF. CDR3 coding DNA: TGCGCCAGCAGCTTGATACAGGGTCAGTTCGCTGAAGCTTTCTTT.

The rearrangement joins TRBV2 to TRBJ2-1, with D maybe TRBD2 (5 bases). Germline values: CDR1 SNHLY, CDR2 FYNNEI. There are 13 residues in the CDR3. Between the trimmed V and J ends, which lost 4 bases and 10 bases, there was a span of 14 bases. For the CDR3, the DNA is TGTGCCAGCAGTGTGACGGGGTCTCGGGAGCAGTTCTTC. Residues: CASSVTGSREQFF.

The chain uses TRBV5-1 and TRBJ2-1, with 10 positions matching TRBD2. The V and J ends lost 0 bases and 1 base, in that order; junction bases with no gene match: 1. CDR1 and CDR2 from the germline V gene are SGHRS and YFSETQ. There are 16 residues in the CDR3. CDR3 nucleotides: TGCGCCAGCAGCTTGGGACTAGCGGGTTCCTACAATGAGCAGTTCTTC. Protein sequence: CASSLGLAGSYNEQFF.

This clone was detected a few times. V is TRBV28 and J is TRBJ1-5; possible D gene TRBD1, 6 bases. The CDR3 is 16 residues long. The V gene's germline CDR1 is MDHEN and CDR2 SYDVKM. Trimming left V 3 bases short and J 1 base short, with 13 bases between. DNA for the CDR3: TGTGCCAGCAGTTTCTTAGGGGGAAGCAGCAATCAGCCCCAGCATTTT. As protein: CASSFLGGSSNQPQHF.

The rearrangement links TRBV28 to TRBJ1-2; 9 bases fit TRBD1. CDR1 is MDHEN, CDR2 SYDVKM, per germline. The CDR3 consists of 14 residues. J gave up 8 bases and V 2 bases, and 6 bases lay outside the gene matches. DNA of the CDR3: TGTGCCAGCAGTTTAGAGGACAGGGGAAGGGGCTACACCTTC. Residues: CASSLEDRGRGYTF.

The gene calls are TRBV28 and TRBJ2-1, with 8 positions matching TRBD1. The CDR3 is 16 amino acids. Germline assignment: CDR1 MDHEN and CDR2 SYDVKM. Trimming cost V 7 bases and J 5 bases; bases outside gene matches: 13. The CDR3 nucleotides read TGTGCCAGCACTAAAATCACAGGGGGGATGGACAATGAGCAGTTCTTC. Amino acids: CASTKITGGMDNEQFF.

The chain carries TRBV2 and TRBJ2-7, with unresolved D. Germline V CDR1 and CDR2: SNHLY, FYNNEI. The CDR3 sequence is 14 residues long. V dropped 4 bases and J dropped 1 base, with 11 bases sitting between them. CDR3 DNA: TGTGCCAGCAGTGTAGAAGCGACATCCTACGAGCAGTACTTC. Its translation: CASSVEATSYEQYF.

The chain recombines TRBV2 with TRBJ2-1, with TRBD1 matching over 10 bases. Germline V CDR1 and CDR2: SNHLY, FYNNEI. The length of the CDR3 is 14 residues. V lost 10 bases, J lost 5 bases, and 8 bases stayed unmatched. CDR3 bases: TGTGCCACCGACCGGGACAGGGGCCACAATGAGCAGTTCTTC. Its translation is CATDRDRGHNEQFF. Complete variable domain (other parts from reference TRBV2 and TRBJ2-1): EPEVTQTPSHQVTQMGQEVILRCVPISNHLYFYWYRQILGQKVEFLVSFYNNEISEKSEIFDDQFSVERPDGSNFTLKIRSTKLEDSAMYFCATDRDRGHNEQFFGPGTRLTVL.

This chain joins TRBV9 and TRBJ2-7; a possible D gene is TRBD1 (6 bases). The CDR3 consists of 13 residues. Germline V lookup: CDR1 SGDLS, CDR2 YYNGEE. V lost 0 bases to trimming and J lost 6 bases, with 10 bases between them. The DNA for the CDR3 is TGTGCCAGCAGCGTAGTATCAGGGGCCGAGCAGTACTTC. Protein: CASSVVSGAEQYF.

Here the CDR3 reads CASSPSSGWGVGEQFF. Here the CDR3 DNA reads TGTGCCAGCAGTCCCAGTAGCGGTTGGGGGGTTGGTGAGCAGTTCTTC. This chain uses TRBV2 with TRBJ2-1, with D possibly matching TRBD2 (6 bases). The V end was cut by 5 bases, the J end by 9 bases, with 23 bases between. CDR3 length equals 16 residues. Germline CDR1 reads SNHLY; CDR2 reads FYNNEI. The entire variable domain, with the rest obtained from reference TRBV2 and TRBJ2-1, is as follows: EPEVTQTPSHQVTQMGQEVILRCVPISNHLYFYWYRQILGQKVEFLVSFYNNEISEKSEIFDDQFSVERPDGSNFTLKIRSTKLEDSAMYFCASSPSSGWGVGEQFFGPGTRLTVL.

The chain couples TRBV18 to TRBJ2-7; TRBD1 might be the D (6 bases). The CDR3 extends over 14 amino acids. The V end was cut by 3 bases, the J end by 3 bases, with 12 bases between. Germline loops: CDR1 KGHSH, CDR2 LQKENI. In DNA, the CDR3 is TGTGCCAGCTCACCTTCAGGGGTAGACTACGAGCAGTACTTC. Translation gives CASSPSGVDYEQYF.

The chain is built from TRBV14 and TRBJ2-7; D unresolved. Germline V lookup: CDR1 SGHDN, CDR2 FVKESK. V lost 4 bases to trimming and J lost 3 bases, with 7 bases between them. The CDR3 sequence is 12 residues long. CDR3 sequence reads: CASSRQSYEQYF. The CDR3 DNA follows: TGTGCCAGCAGCCGACAAAGCTACGAGCAGTACTTC.

The V gene is TRBV7-2, the J gene TRBJ2-1; possible D gene TRBD2, 6 bases. CDR3 length equals 15 residues. V was trimmed by 1 base and J by 3 bases, leaving 10 bases between them. The germline V gene encodes CDR1 SGHTA and CDR2 FQGNSA. The DNA of the CDR3 is TGTGCCAGCAGCTTAGATACGGGAGTCTACAATGAGCAGTTCTTC. Its translation is CASSLDTGVYNEQFF.

The gene calls are TRBV2 and TRBJ2-1; TRBD2 is a possible D gene (6 bases). From germline, CDR1 is SNHLY and CDR2 FYNNEI. Trimming stripped 4 bases from V and 3 bases from J, with 10 bases between. The length of the CDR3 is 14 residues. The CDR3 region is CASSGSGYYNEQFF. The CDR3 DNA reads as TGTGCCAGCAGTGGTAGCGGATACTACAATGAGCAGTTCTTC. Combining the CDR3 with reference TRBV2 and TRBJ2-1 gives the whole variable domain EPEVTQTPSHQVTQMGQEVILRCVPISNHLYFYWYRQILGQKVEFLVSFYNNEISEKSEIFDDQFSVERPDGSNFTLKIRSTKLEDSAMYFCASSGSGYYNEQFFGPGTRLTVL.